The 17 T cell receptor beta chains listed next were all sequenced from one sample in a study of blood T cell repertoires in COVID-19. Sequenced by immunoSEQ multiplex PCR; TCRdb stores in-frame clones only, minus some. The profile covers over 450,000 clones, with about 91% appearing a single time and around 0.95% taken by the ten largest. The sequencing sample was made of peripheral blood. These TCRs come from a man younger than 35 with COVID-19, enrolled during active disease.

The J gene is TRBJ2-6, the V gene TRBV2, with 14 bases identical to TRBD2. J lost 0 bases, V lost 6 bases, and 7 bases had no gene match. The CDR3 is made up of 19 amino acids. CDR1 and CDR2 (germline): SNHLY, FYNNEI. CDR3 in DNA: TGTGCCAGCAGCGGGACTAGCGGGGGCCCTCCCTCTGGGGCCAACGTCCTGACTTTC. Translated, it gives CASSGTSGGPPSGANVLTF.

The rearrangement uses TRBV25-1 and TRBJ2-1, with 11 bases that match TRBD2. V dropped 11 bases and J dropped 0; count of bases not matched to a gene: 3. CDR1 is MGHDK, CDR2 SYGVNS, per germline. CDR3 length: 14 amino acids. CDR3 residues: CAGTSGSSYNEQFF. The DNA of the CDR3 is TGTGCCGGAACTAGCGGGAGCTCCTACAATGAGCAGTTCTTC.

This chain uses TRBV30 with TRBJ2-1, with a possible D match to TRBD2 (6 bases). CDR3 length equals 17 residues. The V end was cut by 3 bases, the J end by 0 bases, with 18 bases between. Looked up from germline, CDR1 is GTSNPN and CDR2 is SVGIG (reference sequence). The CDR3 sequence is CAWSGYGTRSSYNEQFF. CDR3 bases: TGTGCCTGGAGCGGATACGGGACTCGGAGCTCCTACAATGAGCAGTTCTTC.

The rearrangement joins TRBV6-5 to TRBJ1-5; no firm D call. Per germline, CDR1 MNHEY and CDR2 SVGAGI. V was trimmed by 6 bases and J by 0 bases, leaving 12 bases between them. This CDR3 is built from 15 residues. This CDR3 reads CASSEVLYSNQPQHF. The CDR3 nucleotides read TGTGCCAGCAGCGAGGTGCTTTATAGCAATCAGCCCCAGCATTTT.

The chain couples TRBV30 to TRBJ1-2; 8 nucleotides line up with TRBD1. V lost 4 bases, J lost 5 bases, and 9 bases stayed unmatched. The CDR3 covers 14 residues. CDR1 is GTSNPN, CDR2 SVGIG, per germline (reference sequence). This chain's CDR3 is CAWTHTGGGYGYTF. As DNA, the CDR3 is TGTGCCTGGACCCACACAGGGGGAGGGTATGGCTACACCTTC. The entire variable domain, with the rest obtained from reference TRBV30 and TRBJ1-2, is as follows: SQTIHQWPATLVQPVGSPLSLECTVEGTSNPNLYWYRQAAGRGLQLLFYSVGIGQISSEVPQNLSASRPQDRQFILSSKKLLLSDSGFYLCAWTHTGGGYGYTFGSGTRLTVV.

This rearrangement joins TRBV28 to TRBJ1-5; no clear D. The CDR3 loop spans 12 amino acids. Germline loops: CDR1 MDHEN, CDR2 SYDVKM. V lost 4 bases and J lost 6, with 7 bases in between. CDR3 amino acids: CASSSPGQPQHF. DNA for the CDR3: TGTGCCAGCAGTTCCCCCGGTCAGCCCCAGCATTTT.

The count of this clone is one. The chain employs TRBV5-1 and TRBJ2-1; D not resolved. The CDR3 length is 15 residues. Per germline, CDR1 SGHRS and CDR2 YFSETQ. The V gene lost 3 bases and the J gene lost 7 bases, with 17 bases spanning the gap. The CDR3: CASSSPKNSDNEQFF. CDR3 nucleotide sequence: TGCGCCAGCAGCTCCCCAAAGAACTCTGATAATGAGCAGTTCTTC.

The table lists this clone with a count of one. This sequence joins TRBV3-1 (or the pseudogene TRBV3-2) and TRBJ2-5, with D perhaps matching TRBD2 (5 bases). This CDR3 has 12 residues. V was clipped by 4 bases and J by 4 bases, with 7 bases between them. Germline CDR1 is LGHDT and CDR2 is YNNKEL (reference sequence). This CDR3 reads CASSRGLETQYF. The CDR3 DNA follows: TGTGCCAGCAGCCGAGGGTTAGAGACCCAGTACTTC.

The chain combines TRBV10-2 with TRBJ2-7; 7 positions match TRBD1. Per the germline V gene, CDR1 is WSHSY and CDR2 is SAAADI. CDR3 length: 14 amino acids. J gave up 3 bases and V 0 bases, and 2 bases lay outside the gene matches. This CDR3 reads CASSESGGVYEQYF. The CDR3 nucleotides read TGCGCCAGCAGTGAGTCAGGGGGCGTCTACGAGCAGTACTTC.

In DNA form, the CDR3 reads TGCGCCAGCAGCTTGGCCGAGCCGTGGGGCTACACCTTC. Translated: CASSLAEPWGYTF. The chain joins TRBV5-1 to TRBJ1-2, with no clear D. Germline V lookup: CDR1 SGHRS, CDR2 YFSETQ. There are 13 residues in the CDR3. The V end lost 0 bases, the J end lost 8 bases, and 11 bases lay between the germline ends.

The chain links TRBV3-1 (or the pseudogene TRBV3-2) to TRBJ1-6; maybe TRBD1 (5 bases). CDR3 length: 13 residues. Germline V gives CDR1 LGHDT, CDR2 YNNKEL (reference sequence). Between the trimmed V and J ends, which lost 1 base and 7 bases, there was a span of 5 bases. CDR3 nucleotides: TGTGCCAGCAGCCAAGGACAGAATTCACCCCTCCACTTT. It encodes CASSQGQNSPLHF.

This clone was seen just once. The chain recombines TRBV7-2 with TRBJ2-2, with D perhaps TRBD1 (5 bases). The CDR3 totals 14 residues. V lost 0 bases and J 3 bases, leaving 5 bases between the germline ends. Germline V CDR1 and CDR2: SGHTA, FQGNSA. The CDR3 nucleotides are TGTGCCAGCAGCTTAGCGGGGCACACCGGGGAGCTGTTTTTT. This translates into CASSLAGHTGELFF.

The gene calls are TRBV3-1 (or the pseudogene TRBV3-2) and TRBJ2-7; D is undetermined. The CDR3 totals 16 residues. V lost 0 bases and J 5 bases, leaving 17 bases between the germline ends. Per the germline V gene, CDR1 is LGHDT and CDR2 is YNNKEL (reference sequence). The DNA for the CDR3 is TGTGCCAGCAGCCAAGATTCCCCGGTTTTCGTCCACGAGCAGTACTTC. Amino acid sequence: CASSQDSPVFVHEQYF.

A single count supports this clone. The genes are TRBV3-1 (or the pseudogene TRBV3-2) and TRBJ1-1; D is ambiguous. V was cut by 1 base and J by 1 base, with 7 bases left in between. The CDR3 is 14 residues long. CDR1 LGHDT and CDR2 YNNKEL come from the germline V gene (reference sequence). As DNA, the CDR3 is TGTGCCAGCAGCCAAGCATCAGAGAACACTGAAGCTTTCTTT. Its translation: CASSQASENTEAFF.

The chain couples TRBV6-5 to TRBJ1-5, with 8 bases fitting TRBD1. The germline V gene encodes CDR1 MNHEY and CDR2 SVGAGI. The V gene end was trimmed by 4 bases and the J gene end by 2 bases; junction bases not matched to a gene: 7. The CDR3 loop spans 16 amino acids. The CDR3 here is CASSSGQGSRNQPQHF. The CDR3 region has the DNA TGTGCCAGCAGTTCAGGACAGGGTAGTCGCAATCAGCCCCAGCATTTT.

This chain joins TRBV7-8 and TRBJ2-7; 9 bases agree with TRBD2. Germline V gene sequence: CDR1 SGHVS, CDR2 FQNEAQ. CDR3 length: 16 residues. J lost 6 bases, V lost 0 bases, and 9 bases had no gene match. The CDR3 DNA reads as TGTGCCAGCAGCTTAGCGCGAGGCGGGAGGGTTTCCGAGCAGTACTTC. Its translation is CASSLARGGRVSEQYF.

The V call is TRBV19, the J call TRBJ2-1; 11 nucleotides align to TRBD2. V lost 11 bases to trimming and J lost 9 bases; unmatched junction nucleotides: 9. The CDR3 spans 13 residues. CDR1 and CDR2 from the germline V gene are LNHDA and SQIVND (reference sequence). DNA for the CDR3: TGTGCCTCCACTAGCGGGAGTACGGGTGAGCAGTTCTTC. Protein: CASTSGSTGEQFF.